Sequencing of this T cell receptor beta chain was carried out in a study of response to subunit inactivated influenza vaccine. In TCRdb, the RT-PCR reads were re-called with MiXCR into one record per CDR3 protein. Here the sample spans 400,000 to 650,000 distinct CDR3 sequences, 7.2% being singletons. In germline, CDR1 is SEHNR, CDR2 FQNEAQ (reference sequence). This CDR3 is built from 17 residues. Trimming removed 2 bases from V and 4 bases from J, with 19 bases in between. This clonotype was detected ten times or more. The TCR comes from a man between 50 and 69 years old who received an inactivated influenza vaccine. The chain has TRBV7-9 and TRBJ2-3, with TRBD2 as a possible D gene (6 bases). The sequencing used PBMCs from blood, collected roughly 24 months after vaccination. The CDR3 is CASSLLTSGLIADTQYF. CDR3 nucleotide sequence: TGTGCCAGCAGCTTACTAACCAGCGGGCTAATAGCAGATACGCAGTATTTT.